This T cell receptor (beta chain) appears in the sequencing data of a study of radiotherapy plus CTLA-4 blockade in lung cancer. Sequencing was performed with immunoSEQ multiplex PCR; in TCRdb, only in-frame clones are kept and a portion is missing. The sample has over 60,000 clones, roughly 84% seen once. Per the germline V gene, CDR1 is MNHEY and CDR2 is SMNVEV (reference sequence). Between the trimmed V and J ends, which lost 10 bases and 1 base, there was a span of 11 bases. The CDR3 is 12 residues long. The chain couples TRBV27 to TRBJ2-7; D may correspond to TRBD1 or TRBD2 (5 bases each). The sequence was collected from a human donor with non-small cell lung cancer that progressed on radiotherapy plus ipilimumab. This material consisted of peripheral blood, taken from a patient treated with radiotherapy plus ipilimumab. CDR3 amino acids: CATLGESYEQYF. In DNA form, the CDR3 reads TGTGCCACCTTGGGGGAGTCCTACGAGCAGTACTTC.